The clone carrying this T cell receptor (beta chain) has just a few counts. The antigen is undetermined. These data belong to a study of cytomegalovirus exposure and HLA in healthy donors. Notes on the study in general: Sequencing probably produced one cluster of sequence variants that were highly shared.

After removal of 1 base from V and 2 bases from J, the junction contained 9 bases not matched to a gene. Germline CDR1 is MGHRA and CDR2 is YSYEKL. The length of the CDR3 is 18 residues. The PCR ran on 60 Vbeta and 13 Jbeta primers. Using immunoSEQ multiplex PCR, the repertoire was profiled, and TCRdb retains in-frame clones only, with some absent. The data show over 75,000 clones, roughly 10% seen once. Sample: PBMCs. The sequence derives from a middle-aged man in good health and CMV-seropositive. The chain links TRBV4-1 to TRBJ2-7; 12 bases agree with TRBD2. The chain's CDR3 is CASSQGTSGKAVTYEQYF. The CDR3 DNA is TGCGCCAGCAGCCAAGGGACTAGCGGGAAGGCGGTGACCTACGAGCAGTACTTC.